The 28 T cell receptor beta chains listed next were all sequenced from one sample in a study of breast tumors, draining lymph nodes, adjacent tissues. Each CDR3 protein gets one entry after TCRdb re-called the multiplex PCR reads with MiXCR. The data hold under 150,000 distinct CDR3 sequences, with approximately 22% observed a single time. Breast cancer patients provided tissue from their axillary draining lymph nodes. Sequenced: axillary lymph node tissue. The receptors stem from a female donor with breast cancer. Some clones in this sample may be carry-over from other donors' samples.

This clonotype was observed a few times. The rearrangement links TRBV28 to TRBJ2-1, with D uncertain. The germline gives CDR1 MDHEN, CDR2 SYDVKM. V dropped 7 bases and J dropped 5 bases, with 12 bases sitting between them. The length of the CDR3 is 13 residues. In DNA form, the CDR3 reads TGTGCCAGCATTTCGGAAGTCCACAATGAGCAGTTCTTC. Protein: CASISEVHNEQFF.

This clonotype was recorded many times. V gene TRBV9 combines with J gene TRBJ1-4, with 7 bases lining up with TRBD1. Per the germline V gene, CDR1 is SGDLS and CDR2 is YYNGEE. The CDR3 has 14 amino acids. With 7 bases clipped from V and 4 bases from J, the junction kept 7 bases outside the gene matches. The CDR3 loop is CASGITGVNEKLFF. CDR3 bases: TGTGCCAGCGGGATTACAGGGGTTAATGAAAAACTGTTTTTT.

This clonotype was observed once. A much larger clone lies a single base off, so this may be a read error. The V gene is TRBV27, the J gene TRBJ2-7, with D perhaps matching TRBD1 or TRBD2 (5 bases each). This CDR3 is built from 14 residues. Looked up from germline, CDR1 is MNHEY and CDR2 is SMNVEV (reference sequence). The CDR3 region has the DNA TGTGCCAGCAGGACAGCCTCTGGCGACTACGGGCAGTACTTC. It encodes CASRTASGDYGQYF.

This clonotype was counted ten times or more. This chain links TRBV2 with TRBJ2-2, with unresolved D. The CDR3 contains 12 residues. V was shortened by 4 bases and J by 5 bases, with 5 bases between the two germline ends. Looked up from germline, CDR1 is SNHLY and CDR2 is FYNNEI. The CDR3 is CASSADTGELFF. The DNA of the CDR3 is TGTGCCAGCAGTGCGGATACCGGGGAGCTGTTTTTT.

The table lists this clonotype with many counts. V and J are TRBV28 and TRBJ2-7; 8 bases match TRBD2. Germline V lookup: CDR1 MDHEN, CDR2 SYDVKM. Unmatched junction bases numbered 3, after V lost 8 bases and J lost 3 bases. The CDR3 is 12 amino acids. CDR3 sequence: CASRTSGYEQYF. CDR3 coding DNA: TGTGCCAGCCGCACTAGCGGCTACGAGCAGTACTTC.

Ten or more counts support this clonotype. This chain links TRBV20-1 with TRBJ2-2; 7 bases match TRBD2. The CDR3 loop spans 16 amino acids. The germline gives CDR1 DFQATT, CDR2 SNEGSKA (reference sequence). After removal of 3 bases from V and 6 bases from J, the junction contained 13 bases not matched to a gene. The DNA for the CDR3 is TGCAGTGCTAGGGGAGGACTAGTCGGGAGCTCCGGGGAGCTGTTTTTT. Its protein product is CSARGGLVGSSGELFF.

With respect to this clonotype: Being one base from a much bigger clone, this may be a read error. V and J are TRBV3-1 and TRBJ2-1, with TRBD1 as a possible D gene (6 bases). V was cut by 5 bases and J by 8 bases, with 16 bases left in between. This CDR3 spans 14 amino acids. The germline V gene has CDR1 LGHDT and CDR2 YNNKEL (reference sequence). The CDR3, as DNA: TGTGCCAGCAGCGATTACAGGGTCCACGATGAGCAGTTCTTC. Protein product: CASSDYRVHDEQFF.

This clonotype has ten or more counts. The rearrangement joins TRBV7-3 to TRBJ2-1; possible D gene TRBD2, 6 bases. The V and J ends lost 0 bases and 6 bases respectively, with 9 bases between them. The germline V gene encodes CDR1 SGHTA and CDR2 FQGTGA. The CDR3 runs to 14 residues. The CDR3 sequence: CASSLTRAGNEQFF. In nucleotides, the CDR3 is TGTGCCAGCAGCTTAACTCGAGCGGGCAATGAGCAGTTCTTC.

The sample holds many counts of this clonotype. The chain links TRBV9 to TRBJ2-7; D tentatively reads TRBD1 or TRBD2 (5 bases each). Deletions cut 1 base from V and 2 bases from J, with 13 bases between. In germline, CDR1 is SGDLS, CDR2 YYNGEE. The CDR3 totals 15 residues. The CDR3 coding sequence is TGTGCCAGCAGCGTACTAGGGGACGGACCCTACGAGCAGTACTTC. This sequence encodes CASSVLGDGPYEQYF.

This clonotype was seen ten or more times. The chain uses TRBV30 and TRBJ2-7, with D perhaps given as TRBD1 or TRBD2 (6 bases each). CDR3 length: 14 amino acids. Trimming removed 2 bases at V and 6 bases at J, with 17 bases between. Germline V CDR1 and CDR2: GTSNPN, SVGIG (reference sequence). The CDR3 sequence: CAWSLLAGGLEQYF. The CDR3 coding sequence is TGTGCCTGGAGTCTCCTTGCTGGGGGGCTCGAGCAGTACTTC.

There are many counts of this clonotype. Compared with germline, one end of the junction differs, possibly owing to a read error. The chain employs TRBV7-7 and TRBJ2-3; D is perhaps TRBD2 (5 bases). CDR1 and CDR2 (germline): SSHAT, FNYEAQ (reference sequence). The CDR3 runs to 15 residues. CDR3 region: CASSLNSGNTDTQYF. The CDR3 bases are TGTGCTAGCAGTCTAAACAGCGGAAACACAGATACGCAGTATTTT.

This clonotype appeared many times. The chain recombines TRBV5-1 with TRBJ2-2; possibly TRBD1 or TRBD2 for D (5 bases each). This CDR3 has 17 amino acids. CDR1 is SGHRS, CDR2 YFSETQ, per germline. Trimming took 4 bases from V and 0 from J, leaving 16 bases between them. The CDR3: CASSPWDGTPNTGELFF. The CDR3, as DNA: TGCGCCAGCAGCCCCTGGGACGGAACGCCGAACACCGGGGAGCTGTTTTTT.

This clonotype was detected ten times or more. The CDR3 reads CASSANSGSRLETQYF. The CDR3, as DNA: TGTGCCAGCAGCGCAAATAGCGGGAGCCGGCTCGAGACCCAGTACTTC. The gene calls are TRBV5-5 and TRBJ2-5; 9 positions agree with TRBD2. The CDR3 contains 16 residues. V shed 4 bases and J 5 bases; nucleotides not matched to a gene: 12. CDR1 is SGHKS and CDR2 is YYEKEE in the germline V gene (reference sequence). Supplemented by reference TRBV5-5 and TRBJ2-5, the full variable domain reads DAGVTQSPTHLIKTRGQQVTLRCSPISGHKSVSWYQQVLGQGPQFIFQYYEKEERGRGNFPDRFSARQFPNYSSELNVNALLLGDSALYLCASSANSGSRLETQYFGPGTRLLVL.

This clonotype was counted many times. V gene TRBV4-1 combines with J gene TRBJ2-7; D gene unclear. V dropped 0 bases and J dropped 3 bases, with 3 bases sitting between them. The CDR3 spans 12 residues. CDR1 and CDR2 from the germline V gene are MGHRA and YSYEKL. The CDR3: CASSQDGYEQYF. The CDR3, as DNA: TGCGCCAGCAGCCAAGATGGCTACGAGCAGTACTTC.

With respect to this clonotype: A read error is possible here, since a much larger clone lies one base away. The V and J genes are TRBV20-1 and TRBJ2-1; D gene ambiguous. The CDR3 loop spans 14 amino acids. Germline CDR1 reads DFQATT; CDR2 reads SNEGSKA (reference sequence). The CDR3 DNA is TGCAGTGCTATCGGCGGATCTACCTACAGTGAGCAGTTCTTC. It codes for CSAIGGSTYSEQFF.

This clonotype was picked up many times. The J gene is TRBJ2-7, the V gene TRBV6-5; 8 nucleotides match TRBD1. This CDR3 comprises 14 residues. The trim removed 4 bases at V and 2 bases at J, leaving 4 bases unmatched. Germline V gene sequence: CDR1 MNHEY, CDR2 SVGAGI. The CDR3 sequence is CASSSGGFAYEQYF. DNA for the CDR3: TGTGCCAGCAGTTCAGGGGGCTTCGCCTACGAGCAGTACTTC.

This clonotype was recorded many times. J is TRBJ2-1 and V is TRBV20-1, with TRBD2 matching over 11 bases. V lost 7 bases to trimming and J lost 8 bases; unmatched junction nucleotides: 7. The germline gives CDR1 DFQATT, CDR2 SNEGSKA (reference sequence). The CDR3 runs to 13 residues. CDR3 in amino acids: CSVLAGGNDEQFF. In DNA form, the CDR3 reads TGCAGTGTCTTAGCGGGAGGGAACGATGAGCAGTTCTTC.

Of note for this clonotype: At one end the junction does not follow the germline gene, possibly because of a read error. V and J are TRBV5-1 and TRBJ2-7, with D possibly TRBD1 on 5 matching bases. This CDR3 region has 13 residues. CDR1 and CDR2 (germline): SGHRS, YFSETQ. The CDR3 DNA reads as TGCGTCAGCAGCTCCCTCGACAGCTACGAGCAGTACTTC. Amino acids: CVSSSLDSYEQYF.

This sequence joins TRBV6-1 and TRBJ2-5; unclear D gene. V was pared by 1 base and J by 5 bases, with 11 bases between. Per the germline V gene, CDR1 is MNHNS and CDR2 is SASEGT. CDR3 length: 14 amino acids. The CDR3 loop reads CASSEEVSLETQYF. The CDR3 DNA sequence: TGTGCCAGCAGTGAAGAGGTTAGCTTGGAGACCCAGTACTTC.

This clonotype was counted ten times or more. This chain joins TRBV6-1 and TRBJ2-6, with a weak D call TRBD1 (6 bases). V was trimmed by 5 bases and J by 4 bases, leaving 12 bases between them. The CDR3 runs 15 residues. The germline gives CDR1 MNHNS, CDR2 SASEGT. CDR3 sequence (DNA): TGTGCCAGCAGTAAACAGGGAGCAGGGGCCAACGTCCTGACTTTC. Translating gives CASSKQGAGANVLTF.

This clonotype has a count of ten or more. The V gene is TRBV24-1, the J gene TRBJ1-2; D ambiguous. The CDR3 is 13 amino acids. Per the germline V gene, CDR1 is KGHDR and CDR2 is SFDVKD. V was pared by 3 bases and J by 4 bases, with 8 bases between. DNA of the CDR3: TGTGCCACCAGTGATCATGCTGCCTATGGCTACACCTTC. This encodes CATSDHAAYGYTF.

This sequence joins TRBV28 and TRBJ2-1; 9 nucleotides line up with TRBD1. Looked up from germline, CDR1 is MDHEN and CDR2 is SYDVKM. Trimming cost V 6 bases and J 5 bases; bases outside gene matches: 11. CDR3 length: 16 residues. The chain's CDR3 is CASSPQGTGKNNEQFF. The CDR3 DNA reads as TGTGCCAGCAGCCCACAGGGGACAGGGAAGAACAATGAGCAGTTCTTC.

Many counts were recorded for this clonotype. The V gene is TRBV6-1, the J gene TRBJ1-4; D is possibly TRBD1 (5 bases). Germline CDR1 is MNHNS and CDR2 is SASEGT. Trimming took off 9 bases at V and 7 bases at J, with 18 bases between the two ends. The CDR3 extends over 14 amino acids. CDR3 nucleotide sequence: TGTGCCAGTAACGGGGGGAGGGAGGCTGAAAAACTGTTTTTT. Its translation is CASNGGREAEKLFF.

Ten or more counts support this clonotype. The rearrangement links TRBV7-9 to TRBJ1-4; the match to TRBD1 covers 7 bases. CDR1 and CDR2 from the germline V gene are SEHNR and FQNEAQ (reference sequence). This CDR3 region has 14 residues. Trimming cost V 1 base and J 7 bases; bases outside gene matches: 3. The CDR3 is CASSLGPGGEKLFF. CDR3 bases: TGTGCCAGCAGCTTAGGGCCAGGGGGTGAAAAACTGTTTTTT.

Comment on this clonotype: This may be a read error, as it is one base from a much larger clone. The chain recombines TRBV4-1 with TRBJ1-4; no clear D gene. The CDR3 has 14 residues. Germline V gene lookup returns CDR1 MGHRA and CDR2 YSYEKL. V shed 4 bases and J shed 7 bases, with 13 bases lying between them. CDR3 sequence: CASSREPRPEKLFF. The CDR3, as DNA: TGCGCCAGCAGCCGAGAGCCCAGACCTGAAAAACTGTTTTTT.

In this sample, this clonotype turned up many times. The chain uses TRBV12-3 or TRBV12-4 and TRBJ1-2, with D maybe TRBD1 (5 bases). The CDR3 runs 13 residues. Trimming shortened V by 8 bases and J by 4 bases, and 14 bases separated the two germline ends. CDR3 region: CASSDRGSYGYTF. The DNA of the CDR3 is TGTGCCAGCTCTGATCGGGGGTCCTATGGCTACACCTTC.

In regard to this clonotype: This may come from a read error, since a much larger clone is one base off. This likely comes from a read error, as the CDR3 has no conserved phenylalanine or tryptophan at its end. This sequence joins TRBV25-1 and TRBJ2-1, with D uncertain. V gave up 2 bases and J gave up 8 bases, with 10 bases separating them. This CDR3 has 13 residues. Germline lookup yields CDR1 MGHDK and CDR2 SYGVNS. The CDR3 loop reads CASSEAGVYEQFC. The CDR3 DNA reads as TGTGCCAGCAGTGAAGCTGGCGTCTATGAGCAGTTCTGC.

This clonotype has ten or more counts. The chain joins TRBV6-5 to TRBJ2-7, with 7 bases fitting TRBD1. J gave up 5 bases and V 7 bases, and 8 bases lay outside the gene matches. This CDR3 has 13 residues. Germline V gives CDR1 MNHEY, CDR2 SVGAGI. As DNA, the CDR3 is TGTGCCAGCACTAGACAGGGAGACAACGAGCAGTACTTC. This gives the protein CASTRQGDNEQYF.